The 25 T cell receptor beta chains below all came from one sample that was sequenced in a study of beta chain features in type 1 diabetes. Whole-study results and caveats: Patients with Type 1 diabetes showed moderately but significantly shorter TCRB CDR3s in all four CD4+ subsets.

TCRB transcripts that were expressed got sequenced, as all of the isolated RNA had been reverse transcribed. The data were produced by immunoSEQ multiplex PCR, yet TCRdb's version contains in-frame clones alone and is incomplete. The data show some 700,000 clones, with roughly 12% seen just once and approximately 0.022% held by the top ten. No antigen is known for these receptors. Material: naive CD4+ T cells from blood. The receptors stem from a man between 18 and 35 years old with type 1 diabetes.

In this sample, this clone turned up a few times. The V and J genes are TRBV2 and TRBJ1-5, with 8 nucleotides matching TRBD1. The length of the CDR3 is 14 residues. Losses at the gene ends were 5 bases for V and 5 bases for J; bases not matched to a gene: 5. In germline, CDR1 is SNHLY, CDR2 FYNNEI. This CDR3 reads CASSMDRDYQPQHF. The CDR3 DNA reads as TGTGCCAGCAGTATGGACAGGGATTATCAGCCCCAGCATTTT.

Remarks on this clone: This sample also contains other DNA sequences that code for the same CDR3. The chain couples TRBV30 to TRBJ1-1; a possible D gene is TRBD1 (5 bases). The CDR3 runs to 11 residues. Trimming left V 1 base short and J 7 bases short, with 7 bases between. Germline CDR1 and CDR2: GTSNPN and SVGIG (reference sequence). CDR3 bases: TGTGCCTGGAGTGCACAGGTTGAAGCTTTCTTT. Protein product: CAWSAQVEAFF.

The chain combines TRBV25-1 with TRBJ2-5; D is perhaps TRBD2 (6 bases). V lost 5 bases, J lost 5 bases, and 15 bases lay in between. The germline CDR1 and CDR2 sequences are MGHDK and SYGVNS. This CDR3 spans 14 amino acids. CDR3 sequence (DNA): TGTGCCAGCAGTCAAGGAGGGGTGGAGGAGACCCAGTACTTC. As protein: CASSQGGVEETQYF.

There are a few counts of this clone. The chain employs TRBV6-6 and TRBJ2-3, with 10 nucleotides matching TRBD2. The CDR3 loop spans 16 amino acids. V dropped 6 bases and J dropped 2; count of bases not matched to a gene: 8. The germline V gene has CDR1 MNHNY and CDR2 SVGAGI (reference sequence). CDR3 residues: CASSLAGAAFTDTQYF. In DNA form, the CDR3 reads TGTGCCAGCAGCCTAGCGGGAGCTGCATTCACAGATACGCAGTATTTT.

The V gene is TRBV2, the J gene TRBJ2-2, with D perhaps TRBD2 (6 bases). Germline lookup yields CDR1 SNHLY and CDR2 FYNNEI. This CDR3 region has 15 residues. Trimming removed 8 bases from V and 1 base from J, with 14 bases in between. CDR3 sequence: CASHGGTLNTGELFF. CDR3 nucleotides: TGTGCCAGCCATGGAGGGACCCTGAACACCGGGGAGCTGTTTTTT. Drawing the rest from reference TRBV2 and TRBJ2-2, the complete variable domain is EPEVTQTPSHQVTQMGQEVILRCVPISNHLYFYWYRQILGQKVEFLVSFYNNEISEKSEIFDDQFSVERPDGSNFTLKIRSTKLEDSAMYFCASHGGTLNTGELFFGEGSRLTVL.

This clone occurred a few times. The chain couples TRBV10-3 to TRBJ2-3; 15 positions match TRBD2. J gave up 3 bases and V 6 bases, and 10 bases lay outside the gene matches. CDR1 and CDR2 (germline): ENHRY, SYGVKD. This CDR3 is built from 18 residues. This CDR3 is CAIRPGLAGGSSTDTQYF. CDR3 DNA: TGTGCCATCAGGCCGGGACTAGCGGGGGGTTCTTCTACAGATACGCAGTATTTT.

The CDR3 sequence: CSASDSGGYTF. CDR3 in DNA: TGCAGTGCTAGCGACAGTGGGGGCTACACCTTC. The chain is built from TRBV20-1 and TRBJ1-2; D perhaps matches TRBD1 (5 bases). The germline V and J ends were trimmed by 3 bases and 8 bases, with 10 bases remaining between them. Germline V gives CDR1 DFQATT, CDR2 SNEGSKA (reference sequence). The CDR3 length is 11 residues.

There are many counts of this clone. V and J are TRBV30 and TRBJ2-5, with D unresolved. Trimming took off 0 bases at V and 5 bases at J, with 13 bases between the two ends. The V gene's germline CDR1 is GTSNPN and CDR2 SVGIG (reference sequence). This CDR3 spans 14 amino acids. Here the CDR3 reads CAWSVLRILETQYF. In DNA form, the CDR3 reads TGTGCCTGGAGTGTCCTACGGATACTGGAGACCCAGTACTTC.

The table lists this clone with a few counts. This CDR3 is CATSRAGGLPGQYF. Written as DNA, the CDR3 is TGTGCCACCAGCAGAGCGGGGGGTTTACCGGGTCAGTACTTC. This chain uses TRBV15 with TRBJ2-4; 7 bases agree with TRBD2. J lost 12 bases, V lost 1 base, and 9 bases had no gene match. There are 14 residues in the CDR3. Looked up from germline, CDR1 is LNHNV and CDR2 is YYDKDF (reference sequence).

This clone was observed a handful of times. The V and J genes are TRBV25-1 and TRBJ1-3; D gene ambiguous. The V end was cut by 6 bases, the J end by 3 bases, with 15 bases between. Germline V gene data show CDR1 as MGHDK and CDR2 as SYGVNS. The CDR3 covers 15 residues. As DNA, the CDR3 is TGTGCCAGCAGCGACGCCCAGGCATTTGGAAACACCATATATTTT. Encoded protein: CASSDAQAFGNTIYF.

The CDR3 DNA reads as TGTGCCAGCAGCTTTTATAATTCCTTGGGATCAGATACGCAGTATTTT. Encoded protein: CASSFYNSLGSDTQYF. The J gene is TRBJ2-3, the V gene TRBV5-6; D gene ambiguous. Germline V gives CDR1 SGHDT, CDR2 YYEEEE. V lost 2 bases, J lost 4 bases, and 17 bases lay in between. The CDR3 has 16 residues.

Worth noting for this clone: This sample includes further DNA sequences coding for the same CDR3. The J gene is TRBJ2-3, the V gene TRBV18; the D gene is possibly TRBD2 (6 bases). The CDR3 totals 14 residues. In germline, CDR1 is KGHSH, CDR2 LQKENI. Trimming stripped 5 bases from V and 1 base from J, with 10 bases between. The CDR3 DNA reads TGTGCCAGCTCAGCGGGATCGGGCACAGATACGCAGTATTTT. Protein product: CASSAGSGTDTQYF.

This clone has only a few counts. The chain joins TRBV9 to TRBJ2-3; a weak D match, TRBD1 (6 bases). Trimming pared 0 bases from V and 1 base from J, leaving 9 bases between. Per germline, CDR1 SGDLS and CDR2 YYNGEE. The CDR3 is made up of 15 amino acids. CDR3 bases: TGTGCCAGCAGCGTAGAGGACAGCCGCACAGATACGCAGTATTTT. The encoded protein is CASSVEDSRTDTQYF.

Comments on this clone: At one boundary the junction diverges from the germline segment, which might be a read error. The chain couples TRBV7-7 to TRBJ2-5; TRBD2 is a possible D gene (6 bases). Germline V gene sequence: CDR1 SSHAT, CDR2 FNYEAQ (reference sequence). The CDR3 is 14 residues long. CDR3 DNA: TGTGCTAGCAGCTTGGTGGGGGGAGAGGGGACCCAGTACTTC. Translation gives CASSLVGGEGTQYF.

This chain links TRBV29-1 with TRBJ1-5, with 9 bases identical to TRBD1. Germline V CDR1 and CDR2: SQVTM, ANQGSEA. This CDR3 is built from 13 residues. The junction had 6 bases not matched to a gene; V was cut back by 7 bases and J by 5 bases. The CDR3 nucleotides are TGCAGCGCCGGACAGGGGTTAGATCAGCCCCAGCATTTT. The encoded protein is CSAGQGLDQPQHF.

J is TRBJ2-1 and V is TRBV7-9; D tentatively reads TRBD1 or TRBD2 (5 bases each). V lost 7 bases, J lost 6 bases, and 16 bases lay in between. The length of the CDR3 is 14 residues. Germline V gives CDR1 SEHNR, CDR2 FQNEAQ (reference sequence). CDR3 DNA: TGTGCCAGCACCGTTGGGGGATTGATCAATGAGCAGTTCTTC. It specifies CASTVGGLINEQFF.

This clone was counted only a few times. V gene TRBV9 combines with J gene TRBJ1-3, with no clear D. V shed 4 bases and J shed 1 base, with 9 bases lying between them. Germline V lookup: CDR1 SGDLS, CDR2 YYNGEE. The length of the CDR3 is 14 residues. The CDR3 here is CASSLGGSGNTIYF. Written as DNA, the CDR3 is TGTGCCAGCAGCCTCGGAGGGTCTGGAAACACCATATATTTT.

The sample holds a few counts of this clone. The chain has TRBV7-9 and TRBJ2-6, with D unresolved. The V gene's germline CDR1 is SEHNR and CDR2 FQNEAQ (reference sequence). The CDR3 totals 19 residues. The ends were cut back, 2 bases at V and 0 bases at J, with 17 bases in the middle. CDR3 DNA sequence: TGTGCCAGCAGCTTACGGCGCCTCGTGGCCAACTCTGGGGCCAACGTCCTGACTTTC. The encoded protein is CASSLRRLVANSGANVLTF.

Only a few counts were recorded for this clone. Other DNA sequences in this specimen translate into the identical CDR3. The V and J genes are TRBV7-9 and TRBJ1-2, with D hard to call. Looked up from germline, CDR1 is SEHNR and CDR2 is FQNEAQ (reference sequence). V lost 1 base and J 3 bases, leaving 0 bases between the germline ends. The CDR3 runs to 11 residues. The CDR3, as DNA: TGTGCCAGCAGCTTAGACTATGGCTACACCTTC. Its protein product is CASSLDYGYTF.

This clone turned up a few times. The V call is TRBV23-1, the J call TRBJ1-5; D possibly corresponds to TRBD1 (5 bases). TRBV23-1 qualifies as an ORF whose function is uncertain. CDR3 length: 20 amino acids. V lost 2 bases, J lost 5 bases, and 28 bases lay in between. CDR3 in amino acids: CASSQRRPGAAAFGDQPQHF. The CDR3, as DNA: TGCGCCAGCAGTCAAAGAAGGCCTGGGGCAGCGGCCTTTGGGGATCAGCCCCAGCATTTT.

This chain connects TRBV7-2 to TRBJ2-3; 12 nucleotides agree with TRBD2. This CDR3 is 17 amino acids long. The trim removed 4 bases at V and 5 bases at J, leaving 10 bases unmatched. CDR1 is SGHTA and CDR2 is FQGNSA in the germline V gene. This chain's CDR3 is CASSSLLAGGPVDTQYF. In nucleotides, the CDR3 is TGTGCCAGCAGCTCCCTCCTAGCGGGGGGGCCGGTAGATACGCAGTATTTT. Drawing the rest from reference TRBV7-2 and TRBJ2-3, the complete variable domain is GAGVSQSPSNKVTEKGKDVELRCDPISGHTALYWYRQSLGQGLEFLIYFQGNSAPDKSGLPSDRFSAERTGGSVSTLTIQRTQQEDSAVYLCASSSLLAGGPVDTQYFGPGTRLTVL.

This chain connects TRBV21-1 to TRBJ2-7; TRBD1 is the table's D call and was not checked against the DNA. TRBV21-1 is labeled a pseudogene. The CDR3 is made up of 14 amino acids. CDR3 region: CASSKGPVTYEQYF. Written as DNA, the CDR3 is TGTGCCAGCAGCAAAGGTCCAGTGACCTACGAGCAGTACTTC.

The chain has TRBV7-2 and TRBJ2-1; 9 nucleotides line up with TRBD2. Looked up from germline, CDR1 is SGHTA and CDR2 is FQGNSA. The CDR3 consists of 16 residues. V shed 1 base and J 3 bases; nucleotides not matched to a gene: 4. CDR3 loop: CASSLVSGGDYNEQFF. DNA of the CDR3: TGTGCCAGCAGCTTAGTTAGCGGGGGAGACTACAATGAGCAGTTCTTC.

The chain has TRBV5-4 and TRBJ1-6; perhaps TRBD1 as D (5 bases). V was clipped by 5 bases and J by 0 bases, with 18 bases between them. This CDR3 contains 18 residues. Germline V gives CDR1 SGHNT, CDR2 YYREEE (reference sequence). The CDR3 loop is CASSQRQTLSSYNSPLHF. The CDR3 DNA reads as TGTGCCAGCAGTCAGCGACAGACCCTGAGCTCCTATAATTCACCCCTCCACTTT.

V gene TRBV30 combines with J gene TRBJ1-2; TRBD1 is a possible D gene (6 bases). Germline V gives CDR1 GTSNPN, CDR2 SVGIG (reference sequence). V lost 2 bases to trimming and J lost 1 base, with 11 bases between them. The CDR3 is made up of 14 amino acids. CDR3 nucleotides: TGTGCCTGGAGTTACAGGGCGGATAACTATGGCTACACCTTC. This translates into CAWSYRADNYGYTF.